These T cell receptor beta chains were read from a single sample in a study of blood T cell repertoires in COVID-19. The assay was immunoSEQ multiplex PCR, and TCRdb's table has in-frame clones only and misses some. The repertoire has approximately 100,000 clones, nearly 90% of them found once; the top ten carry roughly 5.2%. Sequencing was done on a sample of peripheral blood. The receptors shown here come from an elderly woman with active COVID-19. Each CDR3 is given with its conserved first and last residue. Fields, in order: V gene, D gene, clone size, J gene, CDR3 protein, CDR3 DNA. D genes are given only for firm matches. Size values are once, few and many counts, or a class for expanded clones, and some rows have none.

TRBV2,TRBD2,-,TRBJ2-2,CASGGRANTGELFF,TGTGCCAGCGGAGGGAGGGCGAACACCGGGGAGCTGTTTTTT
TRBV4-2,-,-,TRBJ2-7,CASSQGREKGYEQYF,TGTGCCAGCAGCCAAGGACGGGAGAAGGGGTACGAGCAGTACTTC
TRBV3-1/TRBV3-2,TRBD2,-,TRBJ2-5,CASSRLAGGSFYQETQYF,TGTGCCAGCAGCCGACTAGCGGGAGGCTCCTTTTACCAAGAGACCCAGTACTTC
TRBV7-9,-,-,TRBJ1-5,CASSLAGDSNQPQHF,TGTGCCAGCAGCTTAGCAGGGGATAGCAATCAGCCCCAGCATTTT
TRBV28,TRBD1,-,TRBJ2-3,CASSQWRPPGAGGKPSTTDTQYF,TGTGCCAGCAGTCAGTGGCGCCCCCCCGGGGCAGGGGGCAAGCCTTCCACCACAGATACGCAGTATTTT
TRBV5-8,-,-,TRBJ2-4,CASSLIRGPTNIQYF,TGTGCCAGCAGCTTGATCCGTGGCCCCACAAACATTCAGTACTTC
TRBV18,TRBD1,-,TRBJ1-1,CASSPRQTGGGTEAFF,TGTGCCAGCTCACCACGGCAAACAGGGGGTGGGACTGAAGCTTTCTTT
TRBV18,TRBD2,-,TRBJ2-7,CASSPQLAGGSYEQYF,TGTGCCAGCTCACCGCAACTAGCGGGAGGTTCCTACGAGCAGTACTTC
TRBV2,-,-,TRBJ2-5,CASRAEETQYF,TGTGCCAGCAGAGCGGAAGAGACCCAGTACTTC
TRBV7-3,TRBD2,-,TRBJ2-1,CASSPGGGNYNEQFF,TGTGCCAGCAGCCCGGGGGGAGGGAATTACAATGAGCAGTTCTTC
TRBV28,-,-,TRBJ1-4,CASRVGSEKLFF,TGTGCCAGCAGGGTTGGGAGTGAAAAACTGTTTTTT
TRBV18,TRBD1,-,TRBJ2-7,CASSRQGNEQYF,TGTGCCAGCTCAAGACAGGGGAACGAGCAGTACTTC
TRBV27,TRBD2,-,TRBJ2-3,CASSLHSRDYLTMDTQYF,TGTGCCAGCAGTCTGCACTCCCGGGACTATCTCACCATGGATACGCAGTATTTT
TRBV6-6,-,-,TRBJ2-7,CASSSPGGDEQYF,TGTGCCAGCAGTTCCCCAGGAGGGGACGAGCAGTACTTC
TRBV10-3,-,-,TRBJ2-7,CATKWDTSYEQYF,TGTGCCACCAAATGGGACACCTCCTACGAGCAGTACTTC
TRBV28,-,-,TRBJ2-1,CASSAGLLNEQFF,TGTGCCAGCAGTGCCGGACTCTTGAATGAGCAGTTCTTC
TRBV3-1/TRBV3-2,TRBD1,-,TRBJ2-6,CASSPTGAGANVLTF,TGTGCCAGCAGCCCGACAGGGGCTGGGGCCAACGTCCTGACTTTC
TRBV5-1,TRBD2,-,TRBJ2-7,CASSSTGTSGPQYF,TGCGCCAGCAGCTCCACCGGGACTAGCGGTCCGCAGTACTTC
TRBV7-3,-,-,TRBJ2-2,CASSLQGYTGELFF,TGTGCCAGCAGCTTACAGGGCTACACCGGGGAGCTGTTTTTT
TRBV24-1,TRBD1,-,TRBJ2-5,CATQGDRGGAQETQYF,TGTGCCACCCAAGGCGACAGGGGGGGGGCTCAAGAGACCCAGTACTTC
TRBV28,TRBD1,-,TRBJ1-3,CASSWTGTGNTIYF,TGTGCCAGCAGTTGGACAGGGACTGGAAACACCATATATTTT
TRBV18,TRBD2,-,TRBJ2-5,CASSPLAGLQETQYF,TGTGCCAGCTCACCTTTAGCGGGTCTCCAAGAGACCCAGTACTTC
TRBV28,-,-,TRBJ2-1,CASSTNGIEQFF,TGTGCCAGCAGTACAAATGGCATTGAGCAGTTCTTC
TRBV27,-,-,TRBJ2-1,CASRSGSKAPYNEQFF,TGTGCCAGCAGATCGGGGTCTAAGGCCCCGTACAATGAGCAGTTCTTC
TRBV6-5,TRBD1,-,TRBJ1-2,CASRDLGQLYGYTF,TGTGCCAGCAGAGACCTGGGACAGCTCTATGGCTACACCTTC
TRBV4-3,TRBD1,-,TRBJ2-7,CASSQARDRAYEQYF,TGCGCCAGCAGCCAAGCCAGGGACAGGGCGTACGAGCAGTACTTC
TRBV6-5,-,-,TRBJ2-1,CASSLSGQGQFF,TGTGCCAGCAGCTTATCCGGGCAGGGGCAGTTCTTC
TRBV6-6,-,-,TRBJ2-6,CASSQRWGLSGANVLTF,TGTGCCAGCAGTCAAAGGTGGGGACTCTCTGGGGCCAACGTCCTGACTTTC
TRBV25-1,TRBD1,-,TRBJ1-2,CASSEYGQGENYGYTF,TGTGCCAGCAGTGAATACGGCCAGGGGGAAAACTATGGCTACACCTTC
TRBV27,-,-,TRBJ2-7,CASSPANSIYEQYF,TGTGCCAGCAGTCCCGCCAACTCGATATACGAGCAGTACTTC
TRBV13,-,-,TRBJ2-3,CASSLSLQSTDTQYF,TGTGCCAGCAGCTTAAGTTTGCAGAGCACAGATACGCAGTATTTT
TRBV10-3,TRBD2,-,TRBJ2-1,CAISEALAGAQFF,TGTGCCATCAGTGAGGCCCTAGCGGGGGCCCAGTTCTTC
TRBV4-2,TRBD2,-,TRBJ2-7,CASSQDSGRDLSYEQYF,TGTGCCAGCAGCCAAGATTCCGGGAGGGACCTCTCCTACGAGCAGTACTTC
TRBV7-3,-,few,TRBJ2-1,CASSSALVGKQFF,TGTGCCAGCAGCTCGGCCCTTGTCGGGAAGCAGTTCTTC
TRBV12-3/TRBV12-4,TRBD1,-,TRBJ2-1,CASSDRVRDEQFF,TGTGCCAGCAGCGACAGGGTGAGAGATGAGCAGTTCTTC
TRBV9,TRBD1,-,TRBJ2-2,CASSVKDGTGARGELFF,TGTGCCAGCAGCGTCAAAGATGGGACAGGGGCCAGGGGGGAGCTGTTTTTT
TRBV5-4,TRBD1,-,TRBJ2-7,CASSLHVTGTGAYEQYF,TGTGCCAGCAGCTTACACGTTACCGGGACAGGGGCATACGAGCAGTACTTC
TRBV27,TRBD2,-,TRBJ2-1,CASSLAHLAGGPSSYNEQFF,TGTGCCAGCAGTTTAGCCCACCTAGCGGGAGGGCCGAGCTCCTACAATGAGCAGTTCTTC
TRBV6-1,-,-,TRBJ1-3,CASSETSGGFLSGNTIYF,TGTGCCAGCAGTGAAACGAGTGGGGGGTTCCTCTCTGGAAACACCATATATTTT
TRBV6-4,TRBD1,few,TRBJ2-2,CASKGTGETGELFF,TGTGCCAGCAAAGGGACAGGGGAGACCGGGGAGCTGTTTTTT
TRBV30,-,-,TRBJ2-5,CAWSADRNGETQYF,TGTGCCTGGAGTGCCGACAGGAACGGGGAGACCCAGTACTTC
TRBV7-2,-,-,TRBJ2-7,CASSPDEGPYEQYF,TGTGCCAGCAGCCCAGATGAGGGTCCCTACGAGCAGTACTTC
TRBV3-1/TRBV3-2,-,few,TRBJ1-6,CASSQASRGSPLHF,TGTGCCAGCAGCCAAGCCAGCCGGGGATCACCCCTCCACTTT
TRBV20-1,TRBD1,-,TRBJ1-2,CSADRPGQPF,TGCAGTGCTGACCGACCGGGACAGCCCTTC
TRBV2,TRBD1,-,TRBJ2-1,CASSVRDRGASVQFF,TGTGCCAGCAGTGTCCGGGACAGGGGAGCGTCTGTGCAGTTCTTC
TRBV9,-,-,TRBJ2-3,CASSVDVRSTDTQYF,TGTGCCAGCAGCGTAGACGTTAGAAGCACAGATACGCAGTATTTT